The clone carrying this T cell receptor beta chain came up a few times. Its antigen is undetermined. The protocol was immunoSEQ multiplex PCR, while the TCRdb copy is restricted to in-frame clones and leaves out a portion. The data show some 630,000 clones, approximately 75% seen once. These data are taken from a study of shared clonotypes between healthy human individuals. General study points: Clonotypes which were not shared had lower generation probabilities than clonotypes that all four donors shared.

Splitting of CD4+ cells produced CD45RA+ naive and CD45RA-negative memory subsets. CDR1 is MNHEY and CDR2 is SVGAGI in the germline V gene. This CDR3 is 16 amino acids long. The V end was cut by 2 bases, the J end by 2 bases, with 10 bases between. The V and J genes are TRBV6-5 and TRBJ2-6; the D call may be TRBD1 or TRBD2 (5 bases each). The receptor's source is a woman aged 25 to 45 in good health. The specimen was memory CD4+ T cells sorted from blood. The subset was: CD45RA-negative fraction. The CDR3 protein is CASSYAGGTGANVLTF. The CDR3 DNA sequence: TGTGCCAGCAGTTACGCTGGGGGAACTGGGGCCAACGTCCTGACTTTC.